This T cell receptor (beta chain) was observed in a study of blood T cell repertoires in COVID-19 (TCRdb year 2020). Broadly, across the study: The collaborator samples originated in the United States, Italy and Spain and spanned the acute and convalescent phases of COVID-19. Where HLA class I and class II types were available, the types were taken from metadata supplied by the sample provider, not from assay-based typing. The material from the prospective study consisted of cDNA or gDNA derived from T cells, B-cell-depleted T cells, or PBMCs. The repertoires were released in a freely available public database intended as a resource for research on the immune response to SARS-CoV-2. Subjects who had been exposed to COVID-19, were actively infected with it, or had recovered from it provided the deeply sampled blood TCRbeta repertoires that made up the dataset. Samples were obtained from the ongoing ImmuneRACE study (first 160 participants) and from 950 to 1,500 subjects provided by 6 global collaborators. Sample metadata almost always included a de-identified subject ID, COVID-19 status, age in years and sex. On the study overall, not on this receptor specifically: The amount of clinical and demographic metadata varied by source and participant and was provided uncurated.

A note on this clone: Its antigen target is currently unknown. There are no base qualities to consult, and no much larger clone falls within one base.

For CDR1 and CDR2, the germline V gene lists SGHRS and YFSETQ. The CDR3, from cysteine to phenylalanine, totals 17 residues. Solely the CDR3 DNA is kept, with 51 bases framed from the first base. Trimming leaves V shorter by 0 bases and J shorter by 5 bases, with the junction holding 11 bases beyond the gene matches. Participants in the prospective study were aged about 18 to 100 years, lived in 20 to 30 United States geographic areas, and enrolled through a virtual design. In the prospective study, cohorts were assigned on the basis of participant-reported clinical history obtained from a screening survey and a study questionnaire. ImmuneRACE Cohort 3 recovered participants were defined by two consecutive negative NP/OP PCR tests, healthcare professional clearance, or symptom resolution. In the prospective study, mobile phlebotomists collected whole blood, serum and a nasopharyngeal or oropharyngeal swab from each participant. Additional blood draws and questionnaires over a 2-month period could optionally be provided by prospective study participants. Before DNA extraction, prospective study blood samples were shipped either frozen or at room temperature.

TCRbeta CDR3 regions were amplified from genomic DNA using the immunoSEQ Assay, a bias-controlled multiplex PCR. The authors' analysis ran thus. The number of nucleated cells in each sample was estimated from the amplification of reference gene primers within the assay. To quantify the absolute abundance of each unique TCRbeta CDR3 rearrangement, sequence reads were collapsed and filtered. For each sample, productive Simpson clonality was calculated by taking the square root of Simpson's diversity index across productive rearrangements. The clones in this table, taken by TCRdb from immuneACCESS, are in-frame only. Not every clone is retained; where verified, under half of the shortfall comes from an unresolved V gene, and the cause of the rest is unknown. V, J and clone size were drawn from that table, and D and trimming were deduced from the DNA. For this sample the table gives around 300,000 clones, of which about 89% were detected only once. The ten largest clones capture about 5% of the sample.

In this chain, TRBV5-1 is recombined with TRBJ2-5; TRBD2 aligns with 9 central bases. This receptor was taken from a woman aged 30 to 39 who had recovered from COVID-19. Source material: PBMCs or T cells enriched from blood (not recorded which). The CDR3 reads CASSLVPAGGPGETQYF. In nucleotides, the sequence is TGCGCCAGCAGCTTGGTTCCGGCGGGGGGGCCGGGGGAGACCCAGTACTTC.